The source of this T cell receptor beta chain is a study of T cell changes during pregnancy in multiple sclerosis. Method: immunoSEQ multiplex PCR; TCRdb's copy keeps in-frame clones and lacks some. The data hold around 38,000 clones, with 92% observed a single time. The CDR3 is 17 residues long. Germline V gives CDR1 SQVTM, CDR2 ANQGSEA. J was trimmed by 5 bases and V by 3 bases; bases with no gene match: 15. The sequence came from a female donor with multiple sclerosis, enrolled in a pregnancy study. The sample consisted of CD8+ T cells from peripheral blood mononuclear cells, taken in the third trimester of pregnancy. The chain has TRBV29-1 and TRBJ2-5, with TRBD2 identical over 10 bases. In DNA, the CDR3 is TGCAGCGTTGAGGGGGGAATAGCGGGAGGAGGGCCGGAGACCCAGTACTTC. This gives the protein CSVEGGIAGGGPETQYF.